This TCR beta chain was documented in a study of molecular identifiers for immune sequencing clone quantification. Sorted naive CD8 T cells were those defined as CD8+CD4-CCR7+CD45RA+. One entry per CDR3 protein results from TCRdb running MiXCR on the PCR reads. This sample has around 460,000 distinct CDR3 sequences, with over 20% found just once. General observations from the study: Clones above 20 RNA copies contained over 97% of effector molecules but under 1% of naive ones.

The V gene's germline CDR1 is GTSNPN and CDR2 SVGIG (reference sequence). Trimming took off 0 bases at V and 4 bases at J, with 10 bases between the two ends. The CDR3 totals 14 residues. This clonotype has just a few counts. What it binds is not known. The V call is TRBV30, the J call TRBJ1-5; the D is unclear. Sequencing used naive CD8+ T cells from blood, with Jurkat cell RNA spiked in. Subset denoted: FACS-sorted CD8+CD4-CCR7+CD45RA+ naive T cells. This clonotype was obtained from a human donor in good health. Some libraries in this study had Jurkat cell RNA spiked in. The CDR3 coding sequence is TGTGCCTGGAGTGTGGGCAGCGGTAATCAGCCCCAGCATTTT. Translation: CAWSVGSGNQPQHF.